The 10 T cell receptor beta chains below come from one sample, sequenced in a study of blood T cell repertoires in COVID-19. The table came from immunoSEQ multiplex PCR; TCRdb's copy has only in-frame clones and leaves some out. The table has about 300,000 clones, 88% seen once. Sample: peripheral blood. The receptors were sampled from a woman in her 30s who had recovered from COVID-19.

The rearrangement links TRBV6-4 to TRBJ2-2; 8 bases are shared with TRBD1. The length of the CDR3 is 16 residues. V shed 2 bases and J 6 bases; nucleotides not matched to a gene: 8. Germline values: CDR1 MRHNA, CDR2 SNTAGT. The DNA of the CDR3 is TGTGCCAGCAGTGACGGGGACAGGCTCGGGTCCGGGGAGCTGTTTTTT. It is translated as CASSDGDRLGSGELFF.

The chain joins TRBV6-5 to TRBJ1-2; D is unresolved. The germline V and J ends were trimmed by 8 bases and 0 bases, with 7 bases remaining between them. Per germline, CDR1 MNHEY and CDR2 SVGAGI. The length of the CDR3 is 12 residues. DNA of the CDR3: TGTGCCAGCCAGACAACTAACTATGGCTACACCTTC. Translation: CASQTTNYGYTF.

The J gene is TRBJ1-6, the V gene TRBV11-2, with D perhaps matching TRBD1 (5 bases). Trimming took 5 bases from V and 10 from J, leaving 12 bases between them. The germline V gene encodes CDR1 SGHAT and CDR2 FQNNGV. This CDR3 spans 13 amino acids. The CDR3 DNA sequence: TGTGCCAGCAGCACAAAGGGGTTGTCACCCCTCCACTTT. Amino acids: CASSTKGLSPLHF.

This clone has a single count. The gene calls are TRBV4-3 and TRBJ1-5; D is undetermined. V was pared by 0 bases and J by 7 bases, with 7 bases between. CDR1 LGHNA and CDR2 YSLEER come from the germline V gene. This CDR3 contains 13 residues. The CDR3 region has the DNA TGCGCCAGCAGCCAAGATCCCGAGCAGCCCCAGCATTTT. Amino acids: CASSQDPEQPQHF.

The chain has TRBV7-9 and TRBJ1-3; unclear D gene. Trimming left V 4 bases short and J 0 bases short, with 7 bases between. Germline CDR1 and CDR2: SEHNR and FQNEAQ (reference sequence). This CDR3 contains 14 residues. The CDR3: CASSSASSGNTIYF. CDR3 bases: TGTGCCAGCAGCTCTGCGAGCTCTGGAAACACCATATATTTT.

This clone was seen once. CDR3 nucleotide sequence: TGTGCCACTGCACCGGAGGTCCAAGAGACCCAGTACTTC. It specifies CATAPEVQETQYF. This chain uses TRBV19 with TRBJ2-5, with D possibly TRBD2 on 5 matching bases. The CDR3 has 13 residues. Trimming shortened V by 10 bases and J by 1 base, and 13 bases separated the two germline ends. Looked up from germline, CDR1 is LNHDA and CDR2 is SQIVND (reference sequence).

The chain uses TRBV5-4 and TRBJ2-7; 8 bases map to TRBD2. This CDR3 is 15 amino acids long. Germline trimming cut 0 bases from V and 6 bases from J; bases unmatched to any gene: 8. Germline V CDR1 and CDR2: SGHNT, YYREEE (reference sequence). The DNA of the CDR3 is TGTGCCAGCAGCTTGGACAGCGGGGGTATTGTCGAGCAGTACTTC. Translated: CASSLDSGGIVEQYF.

The gene calls are TRBV5-1 and TRBJ1-4; D is perhaps TRBD1 (5 bases). The CDR3 is made up of 14 amino acids. The ends were cut back, 0 bases at V and 11 bases at J, with 14 bases in the middle. Germline CDR1 and CDR2: SGHRS and YFSETQ. CDR3 sequence: CASSLVRGDGKLFF. CDR3 in DNA: TGCGCCAGCAGCTTGGTACGGGGGGACGGGAAACTGTTTTTT.

The chain combines TRBV7-2 with TRBJ2-7; D is possibly TRBD2 (5 bases). Germline CDR1 SGHTA, CDR2 FQGNSA. Trimming removed 5 bases at V and 2 bases at J, with 25 bases between. The CDR3 totals 18 residues. CDR3 bases: TGTGCCAGCAGCATCAAGGCGTTCGGCCAGGTGGGAGCCTACGAGCAGTACTTC. Protein sequence: CASSIKAFGQVGAYEQYF.

The CDR3 sequence is CASSDYRGGPEAFF. The CDR3, as DNA: TGTGCCAGCAGTGACTACAGGGGGGGGCCTGAAGCTTTCTTT. V gene TRBV6-2 or TRBV6-3 combines with J gene TRBJ1-1, with 8 positions matching TRBD1. The CDR3 consists of 14 residues. Germline V lookup: CDR1 MNHEY, CDR2 SVGEGT. After removal of 5 bases from V and 6 bases from J, the junction contained 8 bases not matched to a gene.